Given below is one T cell receptor (beta chain) in context. The CDR3 totals 14 residues. V shed 0 bases and J shed 6 bases, with 12 bases lying between them. CDR1 SGDLS and CDR2 YYNGEE come from the germline V gene. The method was immunoSEQ multiplex PCR; TCRdb's version includes in-frame clones alone and lacks a portion of them. The table includes approximately 170,000 clones, around 80% detected once. This sample was taken from a study of blood T cell repertoires in COVID-19. This sequence originates from a man in his fifties who had recovered from COVID-19. The sample was PBMCs or T cells enriched from blood (not recorded which). The gene calls are TRBV9 and TRBJ1-2, with a weak D call TRBD1 (5 bases). The CDR3 DNA reads as TGTGCCAGCAGCGTAGCGGGAGGAGGGGATGGCTACACCTTC. It specifies CASSVAGGGDGYTF.